This T cell receptor beta chain was profiled in a study of T cells in women clearing cervical HPV infection. Turning to this clone: Sequencing ends 3 residues short of the CDR3 end; the germline J gene provides the rest.

Each participant carried one incident cervical HPV16 infection only. Only in-frame clones appear in the TCRdb table, and some are missing; sequencing was by immunoSEQ multiplex PCR. The listing records 25,000 to 35,000 clones. J gave up 5 bases and V 6 bases, and 13 bases lay outside the gene matches. This CDR3 has 15 residues. CDR1 and CDR2 (germline): SGHNT, YYREEE (reference sequence). The sequence was collected from a woman between 18 and 69 years old with a cervical HPV16 infection that either progressed to CIN3+ or cleared (not recorded which). The chain combines TRBV5-4 with TRBJ2-7; 8 nucleotides align to TRBD2. Sequencing input: blood buffy coat. The CDR3 DNA, read in part, is TGTGCCAGCACCCTGGGTGGGACTAGTCCCCACGAG. Amino acid sequence: CASTLGGTSPHE. From start to end, the CDR3 is CASTLGGTSPHEQYF. The complete variable domain, with remaining parts taken from reference TRBV5-4 and TRBJ2-7, reads ETGVTQSPTHLIKTRGQQVTLRCSSQSGHNTVSWYQQALGQGPQFIFQYYREEENGRGNFPPRFSGLQFPNYSSELNVNALELDDSALYLCASTLGGTSPHEQYFGPGTRLTVT.